Below, 14 T cell receptor beta chains from the same sample are listed, as sequenced in a study of T cell responses to AZD1222 COVID-19 vaccine. Repertoires were generated with immunoSEQ multiplex PCR, while TCRdb's copy carries only in-frame clones and drops some. The repertoire consists of more than 55,000 clones, with 75% to 90% occurring once and the leading ten covering roughly 6%. The sequenced sample was peripheral blood, obtained 28 days after the second AZD1222 dose. These receptors came from an adult who received the AZD1222 COVID-19 vaccine.

CDR3 nucleotides: TGTGCTAGTGGTTTGGTACGGCGGGACACCAGCTCTGGGGCCAACGTCCTGACTTTC. It yields the protein CASGLVRRDTSSGANVLTF. The chain is built from TRBV12-5 and TRBJ2-6; D assignment may be TRBD1 or TRBD2 (6 bases each). The CDR3 has 19 residues. The V gene lost 0 bases and the J gene lost 0 bases, with 15 bases spanning the gap. Looked up from germline, CDR1 is LGHNT and CDR2 is FRNRAP.

The J gene is TRBJ2-7, the V gene TRBV5-6, with a possible D match to TRBD1 (5 bases). The CDR3 is made up of 13 amino acids. The V gene's germline CDR1 is SGHDT and CDR2 YYEEEE. Trimming left V 3 bases short and J 3 bases short, with 10 bases between. In DNA, the CDR3 is TGTGCCAGCAGCTACCCCCAGGGCTACGAGCAGTACTTC. Protein product: CASSYPQGYEQYF.

This clone has only one observation. As DNA, the CDR3 is TGTGCCAGCAGCCGCGGGGGGGCCCAAAACAATGAGCAGTTCTTC. Its translation: CASSRGGAQNNEQFF. The chain has TRBV11-3 and TRBJ2-1; 9 bases match TRBD2. CDR1 and CDR2 (germline): SGHNT, YENEEA. The CDR3 is made up of 15 amino acids. V trimming: 5 bases; J trimming: 5 bases; junction bases outside the gene matches: 7.

Here the CDR3 reads CASRSSYEQYF. DNA of the CDR3: TGTGCCAGCAGGAGCTCCTACGAGCAGTACTTC. The gene calls are TRBV6-5 and TRBJ2-7; D call uncertain. Trimming shortened V by 6 bases and J by 0 bases, and 3 bases separated the two germline ends. The V gene's germline CDR1 is MNHEY and CDR2 SVGAGI. The CDR3 runs 11 residues.

This chain connects TRBV19 to TRBJ1-5, with 8 bases lining up with TRBD1. The V gene end was trimmed by 5 bases and the J gene end by 6 bases; junction bases not matched to a gene: 3. The CDR3 has 13 amino acids. Germline CDR1 reads LNHDA; CDR2 reads SQIVND (reference sequence). The CDR3 here is CASSDRGGQPQHF. In nucleotides, the CDR3 is TGTGCCAGTAGTGACAGGGGCGGTCAGCCCCAGCATTTT.

This chain links TRBV9 with TRBJ2-1; D not resolved. V dropped 4 bases and J dropped 4 bases, with 18 bases sitting between them. CDR3 length equals 16 residues. CDR1 and CDR2 (germline): SGDLS, YYNGEE. CDR3 DNA: TGTGCCAGCAGCCCCGATGTAGAACTAATATACAATGAGCAGTTCTTC. Translated, it gives CASSPDVELIYNEQFF. Full variable domain (outside the CDR3, taken from reference TRBV9 and TRBJ2-1): DSGVTQTPKHLITATGQRVTLRCSPRSGDLSVYWYQQSLDQGLQFLIQYYNGEERAKGNILERFSAQQFPDLHSELNLSSLELGDSALYFCASSPDVELIYNEQFFGPGTRLTVL.

This clone is a singleton in its sample. V usage is TRBV18 and J usage is TRBJ1-4; D call uncertain. The CDR3 is made up of 13 amino acids. Germline V lookup: CDR1 KGHSH, CDR2 LQKENI. V lost 6 bases and J 6 bases, leaving 11 bases between the germline ends. This chain's CDR3 is CASSPAPDEKLFF. The DNA of the CDR3 is TGTGCCAGCTCCCCAGCTCCCGATGAAAAACTGTTTTTT. The variable domain in full, completed from reference TRBV18 and TRBJ1-4, reads NAGVMQNPRHLVRRRGQEARLRCSPMKGHSHVYWYRQLPEEGLKFMVYLQKENIIDESGMPKERFSAEFPKEGPSILRIQQVVRGDSAAYFCASSPAPDEKLFFGSGTQLSVL.

The CDR3 protein is CASSLAGGFYGYTF. The CDR3, as DNA: TGTGCCAGCAGCTTGGCAGGGGGCTTCTATGGCTACACCTTC. The chain has TRBV5-4 and TRBJ1-2, with 8 bases that match TRBD1. The CDR3 totals 14 residues. Per the germline V gene, CDR1 is SGHNT and CDR2 is YYREEE (reference sequence). Losses at the gene ends were 0 bases for V and 4 bases for J; bases not matched to a gene: 2.

CDR3 coding DNA: TGTGCCAGCAGTTCTTTCGGGGCAACTAATGAAAAACTGTTTTTT. Translating gives CASSSFGATNEKLFF. This chain links TRBV28 with TRBJ1-4; the D is unclear. The CDR3 is 15 amino acids. Trimming cost V 4 bases and J 0 bases, with 9 bases left between them. CDR1 and CDR2 (germline): MDHEN, SYDVKM.

The chain employs TRBV10-3 and TRBJ2-3; D is unclear. The germline V and J ends were trimmed by 7 bases and 1 base, with 12 bases remaining between them. Germline V gene lookup returns CDR1 ENHRY and CDR2 SYGVKD. This CDR3 comprises 14 residues. For the CDR3, the DNA is TGTGCCATCACCGAGGTAGGCGGCACAGATACGCAGTATTTT. Amino acid sequence: CAITEVGGTDTQYF.

V gene TRBV6-2 or TRBV6-3 combines with J gene TRBJ1-1; D unclear. CDR1 and CDR2 (germline): MNHEY, SVGEGT. Trimming pared 0 bases from V and 2 bases from J, leaving 10 bases between. CDR3 length equals 15 residues. The CDR3: CASSYSTIQNTEAFF. In DNA form, the CDR3 reads TGTGCCAGCAGTTACTCGACCATCCAAAACACTGAAGCTTTCTTT.

This clone was counted once. The J gene is TRBJ2-3, the V gene TRBV19, with TRBD2 identical over 12 bases. Losses at the gene ends were 3 bases for V and 0 bases for J; bases not matched to a gene: 7. The CDR3 loop spans 18 amino acids. Germline CDR1 LNHDA, CDR2 SQIVND (reference sequence). CDR3 residues: CASSIPRLAGASTDTQYF. In DNA, the CDR3 is TGTGCCAGTAGTATTCCCCGACTAGCGGGGGCCAGCACAGATACGCAGTATTTT.

This clone has just one count. V gene TRBV4-1 combines with J gene TRBJ2-7; 10 nucleotides line up with TRBD2. The CDR3 has 14 amino acids. Losses at the gene ends were 3 bases for V and 3 bases for J; bases not matched to a gene: 2. In germline, CDR1 is MGHRA, CDR2 YSYEKL. The CDR3 nucleotides read TGCGCCAGCAGCCACCAGCGGGGGGGCTACGAGCAGTACTTC. Its translation: CASSHQRGGYEQYF.

The rearrangement joins TRBV11-3 to TRBJ1-3; 8 bases agree with TRBD1. CDR3 size: 15 residues. In germline, CDR1 is SGHNT, CDR2 YENEEA. V was pared by 6 bases and J by 2 bases, with 6 bases of the junction left unmatched. Written as DNA, the CDR3 is TGTGCCAGCAGTCCCGGACAGGGCCCTGGAAACACCATATATTTT. Its protein product is CASSPGQGPGNTIYF.